A selection of T cell receptor beta chains follows, all from one sample in a study of blood T cell repertoires in COVID-19. Method: immunoSEQ multiplex PCR; TCRdb's copy keeps in-frame clones and lacks some. This table holds some 200,000 clones, 75% to 85% found once. The sample taken for sequencing was peripheral blood. These receptors were obtained from a woman between 25 and 40 years old with COVID-19, enrolled during active disease. Each CDR3 is given with its conserved first and last residue. D genes are given only for firm matches. Not all rows give a size; the values are once, few, many and, for expanded clones, a class.

clone size: -
D gene: TRBD1
V gene: TRBV5-6
J gene: TRBJ1-6
CDR3 protein: CASSHPGTGLNSPLHF
CDR3 DNA: TGTGCCAGCAGCCATCCCGGGACAGGGTTAAATTCACCCCTCCACTTT

clone size: -
D gene: TRBD2
V gene: TRBV7-2
J gene: TRBJ2-2
CDR3 protein: CASSLLAGAGELFF
CDR3 DNA: TGTGCCAGCAGCCTTCTAGCGGGAGCCGGGGAGCTGTTTTTT

clone size: few
D gene: -
V gene: TRBV5-1
J gene: TRBJ2-5
CDR3 protein: CASSLTNQETQYF
CDR3 DNA: TGCGCCAGCAGCTTGACAAACCAAGAGACCCAGTACTTC

clone size: -
D gene: -
V gene: TRBV9
J gene: TRBJ2-3
CDR3 protein: CASSVGTTSTDTQYF
CDR3 DNA: TGTGCCAGCAGCGTAGGGACTACAAGCACAGATACGCAGTATTTT

clone size: once
D gene: -
V gene: TRBV7-2
J gene: TRBJ2-7
CDR3 protein: CASSLGPTRADEQYF
CDR3 DNA: TGTGCCAGCAGCTTAGGGCCCACCAGGGCCGACGAGCAGTACTTC

clone size: -
D gene: -
V gene: TRBV6-6
J gene: TRBJ1-1
CDR3 protein: CASSWTKRENTEAFF
CDR3 DNA: TGTGCCAGCAGTTGGACGAAGAGGGAGAACACTGAAGCTTTCTTT

clone size: -
D gene: TRBD2
V gene: TRBV24-1
J gene: TRBJ2-1
CDR3 protein: CATSEGGPEQFF
CDR3 DNA: TGTGCCACCAGTGAGGGAGGGCCTGAGCAGTTCTTC

clone size: -
D gene: TRBD2
V gene: TRBV20-1
J gene: TRBJ2-3
CDR3 protein: CSASTVAGVTDTQYF
CDR3 DNA: TGCAGTGCTAGTACGGTCGCGGGAGTCACAGATACGCAGTATTTT

clone size: once
D gene: -
V gene: TRBV6-5
J gene: TRBJ2-7
CDR3 protein: CATHAGLGEQYF
CDR3 DNA: TGTGCCACGCACGCGGGGCTGGGGGAGCAGTACTTC

clone size: -
D gene: TRBD2
V gene: TRBV9
J gene: TRBJ2-1
CDR3 protein: CASSVRSGSSYNEQFF
CDR3 DNA: TGTGCCAGCAGCGTACGTAGCGGGAGCTCCTACAATGAGCAGTTCTTC

clone size: -
D gene: -
V gene: TRBV30
J gene: TRBJ1-1
CDR3 protein: CAWIGQSNTEAFF
CDR3 DNA: TGTGCCTGGATAGGACAGTCGAACACTGAAGCTTTCTTT

clone size: -
D gene: TRBD2
V gene: TRBV7-2
J gene: TRBJ2-5
CDR3 protein: CASSLVSAGGYQETQYF
CDR3 DNA: TGTGCCAGCAGCTTAGTTTCAGCGGGGGGGTACCAAGAGACCCAGTACTTC

clone size: -
D gene: -
V gene: TRBV19
J gene: TRBJ2-3
CDR3 protein: CASSNRGTDTQYF
CDR3 DNA: TGTGCCAGTAGTAATAGGGGAACAGATACGCAGTATTTT

clone size: -
D gene: TRBD1
V gene: TRBV5-6
J gene: TRBJ2-3
CDR3 protein: CASSRKGGKGTDTQYF
CDR3 DNA: TGTGCCAGCAGCAGGAAAGGGGGCAAGGGCACAGATACGCAGTATTTT

clone size: -
D gene: TRBD1
V gene: TRBV19
J gene: TRBJ2-4
CDR3 protein: CASSIQGAAAKNIQYF
CDR3 DNA: TGTGCCAGTAGTATTCAGGGGGCTGCGGCCAAAAACATTCAGTACTTC

clone size: once
D gene: -
V gene: TRBV6-5
J gene: TRBJ2-7
CDR3 protein: CASSYSVGQTAYEQYF
CDR3 DNA: TGTGCCAGCAGTTACTCTGTTGGGCAGACAGCCTACGAGCAGTACTTC

clone size: -
D gene: -
V gene: TRBV28
J gene: TRBJ1-5
CDR3 protein: CASSSGVYSNQPQHF
CDR3 DNA: TGTGCCAGCAGCTCAGGCGTCTATAGCAATCAGCCCCAGCATTTT

clone size: -
D gene: -
V gene: TRBV19
J gene: TRBJ1-5
CDR3 protein: CASSIGSQPQHF
CDR3 DNA: TGTGCCAGTAGTATAGGGAGTCAGCCCCAGCATTTT

clone size: -
D gene: -
V gene: TRBV6-5
J gene: TRBJ2-1
CDR3 protein: CASSFPGGNEQFF
CDR3 DNA: TGTGCCAGCAGCTTTCCCGGGGGCAATGAGCAGTTCTTC

clone size: -
D gene: TRBD1
V gene: TRBV14
J gene: TRBJ1-1
CDR3 protein: CASSHGQGNGKGLNTEAFF
CDR3 DNA: TGTGCCAGCAGCCATGGACAGGGGAACGGAAAAGGCCTGAACACTGAAGCTTTCTTT

clone size: -
D gene: -
V gene: TRBV20-1
J gene: TRBJ2-1
CDR3 protein: CSAREGLQQFF
CDR3 DNA: TGCAGTGCTAGAGAGGGACTCCAGCAGTTCTTC

clone size: -
D gene: TRBD2
V gene: TRBV12-5
J gene: TRBJ2-1
CDR3 protein: CASGLTETSVAPEQFF
CDR3 DNA: TGTGCTAGTGGTTTGACTGAGACTAGCGTCGCCCCTGAGCAGTTCTTC

clone size: -
D gene: TRBD1
V gene: TRBV20-1
J gene: TRBJ2-5
CDR3 protein: CSAWDRQTQYF
CDR3 DNA: TGCAGTGCTTGGGACAGGCAGACCCAGTACTTC

clone size: -
D gene: TRBD2
V gene: TRBV28
J gene: TRBJ2-7
CDR3 protein: CASSSTRRESSYEQYF
CDR3 DNA: TGTGCCAGCAGTTCCACGAGGCGGGAGAGCTCCTACGAGCAGTACTTC

clone size: -
D gene: TRBD1
V gene: TRBV5-4
J gene: TRBJ2-3
CDR3 protein: CASSNTGGTDTQYF
CDR3 DNA: TGTGCCAGCAGCAATACAGGGGGTACAGATACGCAGTATTTT

clone size: -
D gene: -
V gene: TRBV6-5
J gene: TRBJ1-6
CDR3 protein: CATGVGGTEHSPLHF
CDR3 DNA: TGTGCCACGGGGGTTGGGGGGACGGAACATTCACCCCTCCACTTT

clone size: -
D gene: TRBD1
V gene: TRBV30
J gene: TRBJ1-4
CDR3 protein: CAWSRTGATNEKLFF
CDR3 DNA: TGTGCCTGGAGCCGGACAGGAGCAACTAATGAAAAACTGTTTTTT

clone size: -
D gene: TRBD1
V gene: TRBV7-9
J gene: TRBJ2-3
CDR3 protein: CASNRGQITDTQYF
CDR3 DNA: TGTGCCAGTAACAGGGGGCAGATCACAGATACGCAGTATTTT

clone size: -
D gene: -
V gene: TRBV3-1/TRBV3-2
J gene: TRBJ2-2
CDR3 protein: CASSQGGPGELFF
CDR3 DNA: TGTGCCAGCAGCCAAGGGGGGCCCGGGGAGCTGTTTTTT

clone size: -
D gene: -
V gene: TRBV7-2
J gene: TRBJ2-3
CDR3 protein: CASSKDRTYTDTQYF
CDR3 DNA: TGTGCCAGCAGCAAAGACAGGACTTACACAGATACGCAGTATTTT

clone size: -
D gene: TRBD1
V gene: TRBV6-4
J gene: TRBJ2-7
CDR3 protein: CASLGGQGNPNLYGHEQYF
CDR3 DNA: TGTGCCAGCCTGGGAGGACAGGGGAATCCTAACCTCTACGGGCACGAGCAGTACTTC

clone size: -
D gene: -
V gene: TRBV30
J gene: TRBJ1-2
CDR3 protein: CAWSGGNYGYTF
CDR3 DNA: TGTGCCTGGAGTGGAGGGAACTATGGCTACACCTTC

clone size: -
D gene: TRBD1
V gene: TRBV29-1
J gene: TRBJ2-5
CDR3 protein: CSGGQPQETQYF
CDR3 DNA: TGCAGCGGGGGACAGCCCCAAGAGACCCAGTACTTC

clone size: -
D gene: TRBD2
V gene: TRBV11-2
J gene: TRBJ2-2
CDR3 protein: CASSQLAGGTGELFF
CDR3 DNA: TGTGCCAGCAGCCAACTAGCGGGGGGAACCGGGGAGCTGTTTTTT

clone size: -
D gene: TRBD1
V gene: TRBV28
J gene: TRBJ1-5
CDR3 protein: CAGSTGVMAQHF
CDR3 DNA: TGTGCCGGCTCGACAGGGGTAATGGCCCAGCATTTT